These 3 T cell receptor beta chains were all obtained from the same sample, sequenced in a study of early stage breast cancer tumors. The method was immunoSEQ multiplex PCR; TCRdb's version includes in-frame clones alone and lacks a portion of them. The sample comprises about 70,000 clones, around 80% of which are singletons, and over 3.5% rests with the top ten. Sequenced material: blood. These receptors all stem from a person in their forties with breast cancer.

The CDR3 reads CASSRRQGANRVNTEAFF. CDR3 DNA: TGTGCCAGCAGTCGCCGACAGGGGGCGAATAGGGTTAACACTGAAGCTTTCTTT. The genes are TRBV27 and TRBJ1-1, with TRBD1 matching 10 bases. J was trimmed by 2 bases and V by 5 bases; bases with no gene match: 14. The length of the CDR3 is 18 residues. Germline lookup yields CDR1 MNHEY and CDR2 SMNVEV (reference sequence).

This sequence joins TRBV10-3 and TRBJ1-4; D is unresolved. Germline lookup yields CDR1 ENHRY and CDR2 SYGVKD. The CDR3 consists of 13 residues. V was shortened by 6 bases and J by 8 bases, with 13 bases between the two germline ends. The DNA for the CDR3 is TGTGCCATCAGCCCGGGGAATCGGGAAAAACTGTTTTTT. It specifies CAISPGNREKLFF.

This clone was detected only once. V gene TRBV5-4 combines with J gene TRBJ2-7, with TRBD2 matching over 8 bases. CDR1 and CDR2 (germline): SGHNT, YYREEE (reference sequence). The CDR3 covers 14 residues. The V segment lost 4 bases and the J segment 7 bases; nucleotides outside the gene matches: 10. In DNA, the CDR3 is TGTGCCAGCAGCGCCTCAGGACGGGGGGGGGAGCAGTACTTC. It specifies CASSASGRGGEQYF.